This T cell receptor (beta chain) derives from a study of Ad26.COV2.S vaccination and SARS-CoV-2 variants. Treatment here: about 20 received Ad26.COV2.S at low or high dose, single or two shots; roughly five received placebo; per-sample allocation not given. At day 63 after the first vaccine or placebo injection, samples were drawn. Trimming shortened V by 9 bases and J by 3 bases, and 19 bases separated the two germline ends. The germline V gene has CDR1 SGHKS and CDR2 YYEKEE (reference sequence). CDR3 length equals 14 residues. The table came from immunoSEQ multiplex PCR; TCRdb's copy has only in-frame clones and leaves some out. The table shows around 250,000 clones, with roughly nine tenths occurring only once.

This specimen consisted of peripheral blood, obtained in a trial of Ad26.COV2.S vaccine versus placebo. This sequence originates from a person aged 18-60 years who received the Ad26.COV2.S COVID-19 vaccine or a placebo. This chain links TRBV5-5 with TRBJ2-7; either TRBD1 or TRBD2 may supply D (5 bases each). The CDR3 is CATGSGTESYEQYF. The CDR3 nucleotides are TGTGCCACTGGCTCCGGGACGGAGAGCTACGAGCAGTACTTC. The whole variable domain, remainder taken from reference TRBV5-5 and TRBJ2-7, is DAGVTQSPTHLIKTRGQQVTLRCSPISGHKSVSWYQQVLGQGPQFIFQYYEKEERGRGNFPDRFSARQFPNYSSELNVNALLLGDSALYLCATGSGTESYEQYFGPGTRLTVT.